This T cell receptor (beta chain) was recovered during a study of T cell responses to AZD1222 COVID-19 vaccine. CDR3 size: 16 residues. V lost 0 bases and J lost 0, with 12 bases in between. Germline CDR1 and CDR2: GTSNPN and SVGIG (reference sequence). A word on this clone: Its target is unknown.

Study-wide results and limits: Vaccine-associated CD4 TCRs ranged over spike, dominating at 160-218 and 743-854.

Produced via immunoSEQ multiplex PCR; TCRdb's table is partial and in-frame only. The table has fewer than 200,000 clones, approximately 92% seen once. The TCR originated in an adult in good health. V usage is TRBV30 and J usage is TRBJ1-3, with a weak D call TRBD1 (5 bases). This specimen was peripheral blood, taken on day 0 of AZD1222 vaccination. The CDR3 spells CAWSVRGRRSGNTIYF. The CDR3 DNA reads TGTGCCTGGAGTGTGAGGGGACGACGCTCTGGAAACACCATATATTTT.